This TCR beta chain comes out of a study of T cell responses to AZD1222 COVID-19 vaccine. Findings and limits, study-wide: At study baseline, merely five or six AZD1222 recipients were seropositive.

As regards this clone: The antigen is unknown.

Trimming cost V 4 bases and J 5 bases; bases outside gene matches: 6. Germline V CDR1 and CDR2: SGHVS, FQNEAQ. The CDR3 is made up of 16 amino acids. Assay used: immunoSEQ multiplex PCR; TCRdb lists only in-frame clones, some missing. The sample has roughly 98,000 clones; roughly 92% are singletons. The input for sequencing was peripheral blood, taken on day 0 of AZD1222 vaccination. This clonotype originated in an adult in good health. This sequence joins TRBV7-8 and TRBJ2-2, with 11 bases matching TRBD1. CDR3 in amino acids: CASSSRDRGGTGELFF. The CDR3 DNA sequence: TGTGCCAGCAGCTCACGGGACAGGGGGGGGACCGGGGAGCTGTTTTTT.